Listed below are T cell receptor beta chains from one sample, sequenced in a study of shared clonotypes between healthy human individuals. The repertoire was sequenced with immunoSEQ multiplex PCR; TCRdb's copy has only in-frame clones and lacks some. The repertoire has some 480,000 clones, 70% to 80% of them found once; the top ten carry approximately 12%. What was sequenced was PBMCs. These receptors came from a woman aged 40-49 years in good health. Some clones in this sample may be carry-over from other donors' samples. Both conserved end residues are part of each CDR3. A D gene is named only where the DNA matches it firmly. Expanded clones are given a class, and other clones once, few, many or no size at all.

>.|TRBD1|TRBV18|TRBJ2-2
TGTGCCAGCTCACCACCCGGGACAGGGGTGGCCGGGGAGCTGTTTTTT
CASSPPGTGVAGELFF
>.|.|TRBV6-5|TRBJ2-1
TGTGCCAGCAGCCGCGGTCGCTCTGAGCAGTTCTTC
CASSRGRSEQFF
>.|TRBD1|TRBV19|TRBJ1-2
TGTGCCGTCCAGGGGGACCCACACTATGGCTACACCTTC
CAVQGDPHYGYTF
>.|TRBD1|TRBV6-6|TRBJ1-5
TGTGCCAGCAGCACCGGGACAGGGTATCAGCCCCAGCATTTT
CASSTGTGYQPQHF
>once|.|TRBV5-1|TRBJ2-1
TGCGCCAGCAGCTTGTATGGGTACAATGAGCAGTTCTTC
CASSLYGYNEQFF
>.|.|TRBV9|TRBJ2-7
TGTGCCAGCAGCGTAGGCGGCCGCGTGAGCTCCTACGAGCAGTACTTC
CASSVGGRVSSYEQYF
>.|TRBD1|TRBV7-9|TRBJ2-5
TGTGCCAGCAACCGCGACAGGGCGCAAGAGACCCAGTACTTC
CASNRDRAQETQYF
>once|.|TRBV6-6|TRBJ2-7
TGTGCCAGCAGTGCAGGGGACTACGAGCAGTACTTC
CASSAGDYEQYF
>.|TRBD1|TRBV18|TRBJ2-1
TGTGCCAGCTCACAGGCCACAGGGGCTCGCTCCAATGAGCAGTTCTTC
CASSQATGARSNEQFF
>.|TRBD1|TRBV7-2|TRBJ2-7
TGTGCCAGCAGCTTCACCGGGACAGTCCCCTACGAGCAGTACTTC
CASSFTGTVPYEQYF
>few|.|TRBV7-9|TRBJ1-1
TGTGCCAGCAGCAGGGAAGGAGGCACTGAAGCTTTCTTT
CASSREGGTEAFF
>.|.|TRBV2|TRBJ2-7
TGTGCCAGCAGTAGGGACACCCACTACGAGCAGTACTTC
CASSRDTHYEQYF